The 30 T cell receptor beta chains reported below all come from one sample, sequenced in a study of blood T cells in healthy people across ages (dated by TCRdb to between 2014 and 2017). Preparation of the library involved 5' RACE. The second PCR ran for about 6 to 12 cycles and used a J-beta primer mix along with a sample-barcoded 5' primer. In TCRdb, the public reads were trimmed at Q25 with fastp and aligned with MiXCR, with productive beta chains retained. Merged by CDR3 protein, the rows form single entries marked with the most common genes and DNA. This sample gives 1.8 million or so distinct CDR3 sequences in total; roughly two fifths of them show up just once. The ten largest clones represent approximately 22% of the sample. Sequencing was carried out using blood. The receptors were gathered from a human donor in good health.

A word on this clonotype: A much more abundant neighbour one base away suggests this may be a read error. The chain is built from TRBV3-1 and TRBJ1-1; TRBD1 matches 9 bases. The CDR3 covers 13 residues. The trim removed 3 bases at V and 5 bases at J, leaving 1 base unmatched. Per germline, CDR1 LGHDT and CDR2 YNNKEL (reference sequence). CDR3 sequence (DNA): TGTGCCAGCAGCCACGGACAGGGGACTGAAGCTTTCTTT. Protein product: CASSHGQGTEAFF. The full variable domain, in which reference TRBV3-1 and TRBJ1-1 provide the parts outside the CDR3, is DTAVSQTPKYLVTQMGNDKSIKCEQNLGHDTMYWYKQDSKKFLKIMFSYNNKELIINETVPNRFSPKSPDKAHLNLHINSLELGDSAVYFCASSHGQGTEAFFGQGTRLTVV.

The chain is built from TRBV12-3 or TRBV12-4 and TRBJ2-3; 14 bases align to TRBD2. The J segment lost 6 bases and the V segment lost 5 bases, leaving 7 bases of the junction unmatched. There are 16 residues in the CDR3. This CDR3 is CASSGGLAGELDTQYF. The CDR3, as DNA: TGTGCCAGCAGTGGGGGACTAGCGGGGGAGTTGGATACGCAGTATTTT.

This chain links TRBV7-8 with TRBJ1-6, with D uncertain. The germline CDR1 and CDR2 sequences are SGHVS and FQNEAQ. Trimming took off 5 bases at V and 5 bases at J, with 16 bases between the two ends. This CDR3 is 16 amino acids long. CDR3 sequence: CASSPDLLTDNSPLHF. DNA of the CDR3: TGTGCCAGCAGCCCGGACCTACTTACTGATAATTCACCCCTCCACTTT.

V usage is TRBV14 and J usage is TRBJ2-4; maybe TRBD2 (6 bases). V was pared by 2 bases and J by 8 bases, with 13 bases between. This CDR3 has 14 residues. Germline V gene data show CDR1 as SGHDN and CDR2 as FVKESK. CDR3 DNA sequence: TGTGCCAGCAGCCAAAGCCGGGGAGGCGACATTCAGTACTTC. Protein sequence: CASSQSRGGDIQYF.

The chain combines TRBV29-1 with TRBJ2-1; D is unclear. V was pared by 4 bases and J by 13 bases, with 23 bases between. Germline assignment: CDR1 SQVTM and CDR2 ANQGSEA. This CDR3 spans 14 amino acids. Here the CDR3 reads CSVVPRLLLETQFF. The CDR3 DNA reads TGCAGCGTTGTACCCCGCTTATTGCTGGAGACCCAGTTCTTC.

The chain carries TRBV12-3 or TRBV12-4 and TRBJ2-1; 7 nucleotides match TRBD1. This CDR3 has 15 amino acids. V shed 7 bases, J shed 2 bases, and the junction held 8 bases outside the gene matches. The CDR3 bases are TGTGCCAGCACCCTGGGGGACAGCCCCTACAATGAGCAGTTCTTC. Amino acids: CASTLGDSPYNEQFF.

This clonotype was seen only a few times. The chain carries TRBV3-1 and TRBJ1-2; 7 bases map to TRBD1. CDR3 length: 14 amino acids. V dropped 1 base and J dropped 3; count of bases not matched to a gene: 2. Germline V CDR1 and CDR2: LGHDT, YNNKEL (reference sequence). In nucleotides, the CDR3 is TGTGCCAGCAGCCAAGGAGGACAGGACTATGGCTACACCTTC. As protein: CASSQGGQDYGYTF.

The chain has TRBV7-8 and TRBJ2-7, with a weak D call TRBD1 (6 bases). The V gene lost 4 bases and the J gene lost 0 bases, with 13 bases spanning the gap. This CDR3 region has 15 residues. CDR1 is SGHVS and CDR2 is FQNEAQ in the germline V gene. CDR3 nucleotides: TGTGCCAGCAGCTCTCGCAGGGGCGGCTCCTACGAGCAGTACTTC. This encodes CASSSRRGGSYEQYF.

In DNA, the CDR3 is TGCGCCAGCAGCCCTACACGGGGGGTGCTCTATGGCTACACCTTC. This translates into CASSPTRGVLYGYTF. The chain recombines TRBV4-3 with TRBJ1-2, with a tentative D call TRBD1 (5 bases). The CDR3 has 15 residues. Looked up from germline, CDR1 is LGHNA and CDR2 is YSLEER. Trimming took off 4 bases at V and 4 bases at J, with 16 bases between the two ends.

This chain connects TRBV3-1 to TRBJ1-1, with a possible D match to TRBD1 (5 bases). The CDR3 sequence is 15 residues long. Germline lookup yields CDR1 LGHDT and CDR2 YNNKEL (reference sequence). V was cut by 1 base and J by 5 bases, with 14 bases left in between. CDR3 region: CASSQVQPGGTEAFF. Here the CDR3 DNA reads TGTGCCAGCAGCCAAGTACAACCGGGGGGAACTGAAGCTTTCTTT. The variable domain in full, completed from reference TRBV3-1 and TRBJ1-1, reads DTAVSQTPKYLVTQMGNDKSIKCEQNLGHDTMYWYKQDSKKFLKIMFSYNNKELIINETVPNRFSPKSPDKAHLNLHINSLELGDSAVYFCASSQVQPGGTEAFFGQGTRLTVV.

This rearrangement joins TRBV2 to TRBJ1-5; D is ambiguous. The CDR3 consists of 15 residues. V lost 6 bases, J lost 3 bases, and 15 bases lay in between. CDR1 SNHLY and CDR2 FYNNEI come from the germline V gene. This CDR3 reads CASRLSVGPNQPQHF. For the CDR3, the DNA is TGTGCCAGCAGGTTGTCCGTAGGGCCCAATCAGCCCCAGCATTTT.

Only a few counts were recorded for this clonotype. The gene calls are TRBV7-2 and TRBJ2-1; D perhaps matches TRBD2 (5 bases). This CDR3 contains 13 residues. Germline assignment: CDR1 SGHTA and CDR2 FQGNSA. The germline V and J ends were trimmed by 4 bases and 14 bases, with 18 bases remaining between them. CDR3 residues: CASSSSPAGFEFF. In DNA, the CDR3 is TGTGCCAGCAGCTCGAGTCCGGCGGGTTTTGAGTTCTTC.

The chain couples TRBV12-3 or TRBV12-4 to TRBJ2-3; D possibly corresponds to TRBD1 (6 bases). V shed 3 bases and J shed 5 bases, with 18 bases lying between them. This CDR3 has 16 amino acids. The CDR3 bases are TGTGCCAGCAGTTTGAGCGCAGGGGCCCGAGGAGATACGCAGTATTTT. Residues: CASSLSAGARGDTQYF.

This clonotype was detected ten times or more. The genes are TRBV28 and TRBJ1-2, with D unresolved. Between the trimmed V and J ends, which lost 5 bases and 5 bases, there was a span of 12 bases. CDR3 length equals 13 residues. Per germline, CDR1 MDHEN and CDR2 SYDVKM. The CDR3: CASSREWPYGYTF. CDR3 nucleotide sequence: TGTGCCAGCAGTCGGGAGTGGCCGTATGGCTACACCTTC.

This clonotype appeared a few times. This sequence joins TRBV12-3 or TRBV12-4 and TRBJ2-7; TRBD2 aligns across 7 bases. The CDR3 spans 13 residues. J lost 0 bases, V lost 6 bases, and 2 bases had no gene match. As DNA, the CDR3 is TGTGCCAGCAGGGAGCGGGGCTCCTACGAGCAGTACTTC. Translation: CASRERGSYEQYF.

This clonotype was counted ten times or more. This sequence joins TRBV29-1 and TRBJ1-2; D is undetermined. Trimming took 4 bases from V and 2 from J, leaving 11 bases between them. Germline V lookup: CDR1 SQVTM, CDR2 ANQGSEA. This CDR3 contains 13 residues. DNA of the CDR3: TGCAGCGTTGTGGAAGGGTCGAACTATGGCTACACCTTC. Translation gives CSVVEGSNYGYTF.

This clonotype has ten or more counts. J is TRBJ2-5 and V is TRBV29-1, with 12 bases fitting TRBD2. Trimming at V came to 4 bases and at J to 4 bases, leaving 4 bases not matched to a gene. Germline V gives CDR1 SQVTM, CDR2 ANQGSEA. The CDR3 sequence is 14 residues long. CDR3 protein: CSVGVTSGRETQYF. In nucleotides, the CDR3 is TGCAGCGTTGGAGTGACTAGCGGGAGAGAGACCCAGTACTTC. The complete variable domain, with remaining parts taken from reference TRBV29-1 and TRBJ2-5, reads SAVISQKPSRDICQRGTSLTIQCQVDSQVTMMFWYRQQPGQSLTLIATANQGSEATYESGFVIDKFPISRPNLTFSTLTVSNMSPEDSSIYLCSVGVTSGRETQYFGPGTRLLVL.

CDR3 DNA: TGTGCCAGCAGTTACTCGCCTTCAGGGGGAACTGAAGCTTTCTTT. This sequence encodes CASSYSPSGGTEAFF. The V gene is TRBV6-5, the J gene TRBJ1-1, with TRBD1 identical over 7 bases. The J segment lost 5 bases and the V segment lost 0 bases, leaving 6 bases of the junction unmatched. The CDR3 runs to 15 residues. Germline lookup yields CDR1 MNHEY and CDR2 SVGAGI.

The V gene is TRBV4-2, the J gene TRBJ1-4; D is perhaps TRBD1 (6 bases). Trimming pared 3 bases from V and 5 bases from J, leaving 16 bases between. From germline, CDR1 is LGHNA and CDR2 YNFKEQ. This CDR3 has 16 amino acids. CDR3 loop: CASSQGGRGGNEKLFF. CDR3 DNA: TGTGCCAGCAGCCAGGGGGGCAGGGGTGGGAATGAAAAACTGTTTTTT.

This clonotype was seen a handful of times. The chain couples TRBV20-1 to TRBJ2-3; 7 nucleotides match TRBD1. Germline values: CDR1 DFQATT, CDR2 SNEGSKA (reference sequence). CDR3 length: 18 amino acids. V was clipped by 6 bases and J by 1 base; unmatched bases: 19. For the CDR3, the DNA is TGCAGTGCCAAGTTATCCGGGACAGCGAGTTATCGCACAGATACGCAGTATTTT. Amino acid sequence: CSAKLSGTASYRTDTQYF.

This clonotype was observed a handful of times. The V call is TRBV12-3 or TRBV12-4, the J call TRBJ2-3; D unclear. The CDR3 contains 12 residues. Trimming stripped 3 bases from V and 7 bases from J, with 8 bases between. The CDR3 here is CASSFIMNTQYF. CDR3 nucleotide sequence: TGTGCCAGCAGTTTTATAATGAATACGCAGTATTTT.

This clonotype was recorded a few times. This rearrangement joins TRBV6-2 or TRBV6-3 to TRBJ2-4; D not resolved. The germline V gene encodes CDR1 MNHEY and CDR2 SVGEGT. The CDR3 length is 11 residues. Trimming shortened V by 6 bases and J by 13 bases, and 13 bases separated the two germline ends. CDR3 loop: CASRLVIEQYF. CDR3 nucleotide sequence: TGTGCCAGCAGACTTGTGATTGAGCAGTACTTC.

The gene calls are TRBV6-6 and TRBJ1-5, with no clear D. CDR3 size: 14 residues. The V gene's germline CDR1 is MNHNY and CDR2 SVGAGI (reference sequence). The V gene lost 2 bases and the J gene lost 6 bases, with 11 bases spanning the gap. CDR3 nucleotides: TGTGCCAGCAGTTACCTAGAAATAGGTCAGCCCCAGCATTTT. It translates to CASSYLEIGQPQHF.

The V gene is TRBV20-1, the J gene TRBJ2-7, with D maybe TRBD2 (7 bases). The germline gives CDR1 DFQATT, CDR2 SNEGSKA (reference sequence). V lost 7 bases and J 7 bases, leaving 17 bases between the germline ends. CDR3 size: 12 residues. The CDR3 region is CSGLRGAGEQYF. The DNA of the CDR3 is TGCAGTGGCCTTCGGGGGGCTGGTGAGCAGTACTTC.

As to this clonotype: This clone may be a read error of a much larger clone one base away. The gene calls are TRBV5-1 and TRBJ2-3; TRBD1 agrees at 7 bases. Looked up from germline, CDR1 is SGHRS and CDR2 is YFSETQ. This CDR3 has 15 residues. The CDR3 DNA follows: TGCGCCAGCAGCTTGGCGGACAGGAGCACAGATACGCGGTATTTT. Translated: CASSLADRSTDTRYF.

The chain joins TRBV10-3 to TRBJ2-1; D is perhaps TRBD1 or TRBD2 (6 bases each). V lost 2 bases and J lost 8, with 13 bases in between. The CDR3 has 14 amino acids. The germline V gene encodes CDR1 ENHRY and CDR2 SYGVKD. CDR3 in amino acids: CAISERGREDEQFF. CDR3 nucleotide sequence: TGTGCCATCAGTGAGCGGGGGCGAGAGGATGAGCAGTTCTTC.

The gene calls are TRBV7-3 and TRBJ2-3; D possibly corresponds to TRBD1 (7 bases). V lost 5 bases, J lost 1 base, and 28 bases lay in between. The CDR3 runs to 20 residues. Germline CDR1 reads SGHTA; CDR2 reads FQGTGA. The CDR3 here is CASSLNPRGATPIRTDTQYF. CDR3 DNA sequence: TGTGCCAGCAGCCTAAATCCCAGGGGGGCTACCCCAATCCGCACAGATACGCAGTATTTT.

This chain links TRBV11-3 with TRBJ2-6; D is undetermined. The V and J ends lost 1 base and 8 bases respectively, with 9 bases between them. This CDR3 contains 14 residues. The germline V gene encodes CDR1 SGHNT and CDR2 YENEEA. CDR3 sequence: CASSLGTGPNVLTF. The DNA for the CDR3 is TGTGCCAGCAGCTTAGGGACCGGACCCAACGTCCTGACTTTC.

This clonotype was seen a few times. V and J are TRBV20-1 and TRBJ2-7, with TRBD1 matching over 9 bases. V lost 0 bases to trimming and J lost 5 bases; unmatched junction nucleotides: 8. CDR1 DFQATT and CDR2 SNEGSKA come from the germline V gene (reference sequence). The CDR3 extends over 15 amino acids. The CDR3 loop reads CSARDLGQGWNEQYF. CDR3 DNA: TGCAGTGCTAGAGATCTCGGACAGGGGTGGAACGAGCAGTACTTC.

There are many counts of this clonotype. This rearrangement joins TRBV11-1 to TRBJ1-2; no definite D call. The V end was cut by 6 bases, the J end by 3 bases, with 20 bases between. The V gene's germline CDR1 is SGHAT and CDR2 FQDESV (reference sequence). The CDR3 is 16 residues long. CDR3 sequence (DNA): TGTGCCAGCAGTCCCCCACCGGGAGCGTCCGACTATGGCTACACCTTC. Its translation is CASSPPPGASDYGYTF.